Only a few counts were recorded for the clone carrying this T cell receptor (beta chain). Its specificity is not known. This entry belongs to a study of T cells in Graves' hyperthyroidism and ophthalmopathy. Study information: Before treatment of any kind, peripheral blood was taken at initial diagnosis. Study-wide results and limits: Among clonotypes expanded in thyroid above 0.001, most were also found in blood.

V lost 7 bases, J lost 0 bases, and 15 bases lay in between. The CDR3 has 15 residues. CDR1 is MNHNY, CDR2 SVGAGI, per germline (reference sequence). Amplification of TCR beta CDR3 regions used RNA as the template. Carried out on the TCR CDR3, a first-round RT-PCR used the HTBI primer set. TCRdb re-analysed the multiplex PCR reads in MiXCR, keeping a single row per CDR3 protein. The repertoire holds around 760,000 distinct CDR3 sequences, with 35% as singletons. The origin of this receptor is a middle-aged woman with Graves' hyperthyroidism. Sequenced input: blood. The chain uses TRBV6-6 and TRBJ1-1; D is undetermined. The CDR3 region has the DNA TGTGCCAGCACCCCCCCCAGGAGCCTGAACACTGAAGCTTTCTTT. This encodes CASTPPRSLNTEAFF.